The 28 T cell receptor beta chains below all came from one sample that was sequenced in a study of T cells expressing NK-cell markers. Reprocessing the 5' RACE reads, TCRdb reports a single entry for every CDR3 protein and omits DNA. This sample contains 550,000 to 600,000 distinct CDR3 sequences. The material sequenced was blood T cells: a sorted CD56 or NKG2C T cell subset, CD4+ or CD8+ T cells, or bulk PBMC T cells (not recorded which). The source of these receptors is a man aged 18 to 30 in good health.

This chain connects TRBV12-3 or TRBV12-4 to TRBJ1-4; with no DNA, the TCRdb D assignment of TRBD1 cannot be verified. This CDR3 has 15 amino acids. CDR3 protein: CASRDAGQPNEKLFF.

The chain has TRBV6-5 and TRBJ1-1; the D call from TCRdb, TRBD1, cannot be confirmed without DNA. The germline V gene encodes CDR1 MNHEY and CDR2 SVGAGI. The CDR3 covers 15 residues. The CDR3 loop is CASSYTRQGNTEAFF.

The J gene is TRBJ2-1, the V gene TRBV2. The CDR3 is made up of 17 amino acids. Per germline, CDR1 SNHLY and CDR2 FYNNEI. CDR3 region: CASMEAGLPQLPYEQFF.

V usage is TRBV6-1 and J usage is TRBJ2-1; the D call of TRBD1 rests on TCRdb alone, since no DNA is present to check it. Germline values: CDR1 MNHNS, CDR2 SASEGT. The CDR3 sequence is 14 residues long. The CDR3 reads CASSEGRRAEEQFF.

The gene calls are TRBV6-5 and TRBJ2-2; lacking DNA, the TRBD1 call made by TCRdb goes unchecked. The CDR3 sequence is 19 residues long. The germline V gene has CDR1 MNHEY and CDR2 SVGAGI. CDR3 amino acids: CASSYSGFFGSGGTGELFF.

The chain couples TRBV11-2 to TRBJ2-4; the TRBD1 assignment by TCRdb is unverifiable without DNA. CDR3 length equals 17 residues. Germline CDR1 reads SGHAT; CDR2 reads FQNNGV. The CDR3 reads CASSLGAGDLAKNIQYF.

This chain joins TRBV7-2 and TRBJ2-7; the TRBD2 assignment by TCRdb is unverifiable without DNA. The germline CDR1 and CDR2 sequences are SGHTA and FQGNSA. The CDR3 covers 14 residues. The CDR3 is CASSPSPGAYEQYF.

The V gene is TRBV20-1, the J gene TRBJ2-5. This CDR3 contains 13 residues. CDR1 is DFQATT, CDR2 SNEGSKA, per germline (reference sequence). The CDR3: CSARGNLQETQYF.

The chain employs TRBV25-1 and TRBJ2-1. Germline V gene sequence: CDR1 MGHDK, CDR2 SYGVNS. This CDR3 has 12 residues. Here the CDR3 reads CASSGGVVEQFF.

The V and J genes are TRBV10-3 and TRBJ1-2. From germline, CDR1 is ENHRY and CDR2 SYGVKD. The CDR3 totals 16 residues. CDR3 in amino acids: CAISEQTGGWKYGYTF.

The V call is TRBV12-3 or TRBV12-4, the J call TRBJ1-5. This CDR3 comprises 14 residues. CDR3 amino acids: CASSFTASNQPQHF.

This sequence joins TRBV12-3 or TRBV12-4 and TRBJ2-3; there is no DNA to check the TCRdb D call of TRBD1. CDR3 length equals 15 residues. The CDR3 region is CASSFQGAKADTQYF.

The chain links TRBV30 to TRBJ1-5; TCRdb's D call of TRBD1 is untestable without DNA. Looked up from germline, CDR1 is GTSNPN and CDR2 is SVGIG (reference sequence). The CDR3 has 12 residues. The chain's CDR3 is CAWSAGGQPQHF.

This chain connects TRBV25-1 to TRBJ2-7; TCRdb's D call of TRBD1 is untestable without DNA. The CDR3 extends over 13 amino acids. Germline V CDR1 and CDR2: MGHDK, SYGVNS. This CDR3 reads CASRPTGGYEQYF.

This chain links TRBV19 with TRBJ2-2; with no DNA, the TCRdb D assignment of TRBD1 cannot be verified. CDR1 is LNHDA and CDR2 is SQIVND in the germline V gene (reference sequence). This CDR3 region has 14 residues. Here the CDR3 reads CASNPLDQPGELFF.

The V and J genes are TRBV29-1 and TRBJ2-5; with no DNA, the TCRdb D assignment of TRBD2 cannot be verified. Germline lookup yields CDR1 SQVTM and CDR2 ANQGSEA. The CDR3 sequence is 15 residues long. The CDR3 is CTYQVASGKGETQYF.

The chain carries TRBV5-1 and TRBJ1-1; the D call from TCRdb, TRBD1, cannot be confirmed without DNA. The CDR3 totals 15 residues. From germline, CDR1 is SGHRS and CDR2 YFSETQ. CDR3 sequence: CASSLRRGENTEAFF.

J is TRBJ1-6 and V is TRBV20-1. The V gene's germline CDR1 is DFQATT and CDR2 SNEGSKA (reference sequence). The CDR3 covers 15 residues. The CDR3 protein is CSGYTASSYNSPLHF.

The V call is TRBV29-1, the J call TRBJ2-1; TCRdb selects TRBD2, and the lack of DNA leaves this call unchecked. In germline, CDR1 is SQVTM, CDR2 ANQGSEA. This CDR3 contains 16 residues. This CDR3 is CSVDLLAGLIHNEQFF.

The chain has TRBV5-1 and TRBJ2-1; TCRdb's D gene call, TRBD1, goes unchecked for lack of DNA. From germline, CDR1 is SGHRS and CDR2 YFSETQ. The CDR3 totals 14 residues. CDR3: CASSGLQGSNEQFF.

The gene calls are TRBV4-2 and TRBJ1-4; checking the TCRdb D call of TRBD1 is not possible without DNA. CDR1 and CDR2 from the germline V gene are LGHNA and YNFKEQ. This CDR3 comprises 14 residues. CDR3 residues: CASSRTGGREKLFF.

This chain connects TRBV6-6 to TRBJ1-2; there is no DNA to check the TCRdb D call of TRBD1. Germline V gene data show CDR1 as MNHNY and CDR2 as SVGAGI (reference sequence). The CDR3 covers 13 residues. The CDR3 loop is CASSGVGTYGYTF.

J is TRBJ2-7 and V is TRBV7-9; the TRBD1 assignment by TCRdb is unverifiable without DNA. The germline V gene encodes CDR1 SEHNR and CDR2 FQNEAQ (reference sequence). CDR3 length: 12 residues. CDR3 amino acids: CASGTGLYEQYF. The complete variable domain, with remaining parts taken from reference TRBV7-9 and TRBJ2-7, reads DTGVSQNPRHKITKRGQNVTFRCDPISEHNRLYWYRQTLGQGPEFLTYFQNEAQLEKSRLLSDRFSAERPKGSFSTLEIQRTEQGDSAMYLCASGTGLYEQYFGPGTRLTVT.

V gene TRBV5-4 combines with J gene TRBJ2-3; TCRdb indicates TRBD1, and absent DNA this call remains unverified. The CDR3 is made up of 16 amino acids. The germline V gene has CDR1 SGHNT and CDR2 YYREEE (reference sequence). The CDR3 loop reads CASSFYGTGGADTRYF.

The chain has TRBV7-2 and TRBJ1-1; absent DNA, TCRdb's TRBD1 call cannot be checked. The CDR3 extends over 16 amino acids. Per the germline V gene, CDR1 is SGHTA and CDR2 is FQGNSA. CDR3 sequence reads: CASSLIGGRVSTEAFF.

The chain carries TRBV18 and TRBJ2-2; TCRdb proposes TRBD1, but this gene call is untestable without DNA. Germline CDR1 is KGHSH and CDR2 is LQKENI. CDR3 length: 17 residues. CDR3 region: CASSPLGQGFDTGELFF. Based on the CDR3 plus reference TRBV18 and TRBJ2-2, the full variable domain is NAGVMQNPRHLVRRRGQEARLRCSPMKGHSHVYWYRQLPEEGLKFMVYLQKENIIDESGMPKERFSAEFPKEGPSILRIQQVVRGDSAAYFCASSPLGQGFDTGELFFGEGSRLTVL.

The chain employs TRBV20-1 and TRBJ2-7; the D gene TCRdb calls, TRBD2, cannot be checked with no DNA. Germline V lookup: CDR1 DFQATT, CDR2 SNEGSKA (reference sequence). There are 11 residues in the CDR3. CDR3 region: CSAPIAAEQYF.

The chain uses TRBV4-3 and TRBJ2-3; the TRBD2 assignment by TCRdb is unverifiable without DNA. This CDR3 spans 15 amino acids. Looked up from germline, CDR1 is LGHNA and CDR2 is YSLEER. CDR3 amino acids: CASSHARLAARAQYF.